The source of this TCR beta chain is a study of cytomegalovirus exposure and HLA in healthy donors. Study-level results: In a later analysis, HLA-associated TCR beta chains were more clonally expanded than equally common others.

On this clone itself: As yet, its antigen is unknown.

Germline V gene data show CDR1 as SGHRS and CDR2 as YFSETQ. J lost 5 bases, V lost 0 bases, and 7 bases had no gene match. The CDR3 has 15 residues. 60 Vbeta and 13 Jbeta primers were used in PCR. The assay was immunoSEQ multiplex PCR, and TCRdb's table has in-frame clones only and misses some. The table lists more than 100,000 clones, about 87% of them singletons. This chain connects TRBV5-1 to TRBJ2-7, with 8 positions matching TRBD1. The TCR sequence derives from a woman aged 25 to 39 in good health and CMV-seronegative. The sequenced sample consisted of PBMCs. CDR3 sequence: CASSLGTGSVNEQYF. CDR3 nucleotide sequence: TGCGCCAGCAGCTTGGGGACAGGGTCCGTCAACGAGCAGTACTTC.